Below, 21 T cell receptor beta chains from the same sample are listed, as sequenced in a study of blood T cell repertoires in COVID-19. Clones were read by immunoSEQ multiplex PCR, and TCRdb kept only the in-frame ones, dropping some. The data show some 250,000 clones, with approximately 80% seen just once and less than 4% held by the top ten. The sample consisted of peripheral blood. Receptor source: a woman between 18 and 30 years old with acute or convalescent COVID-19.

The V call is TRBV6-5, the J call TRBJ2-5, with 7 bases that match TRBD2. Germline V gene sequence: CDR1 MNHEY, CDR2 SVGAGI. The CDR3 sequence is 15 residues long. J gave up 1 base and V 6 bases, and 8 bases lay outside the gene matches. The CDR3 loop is CASRDAGDPQETQYF. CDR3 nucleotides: TGTGCCAGCAGGGACGCGGGAGACCCCCAAGAGACCCAGTACTTC.

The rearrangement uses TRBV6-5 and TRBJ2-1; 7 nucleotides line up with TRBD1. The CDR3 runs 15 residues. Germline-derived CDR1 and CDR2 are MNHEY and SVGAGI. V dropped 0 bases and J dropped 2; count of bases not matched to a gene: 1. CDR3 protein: CASSYSGGPYNEQFF. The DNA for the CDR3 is TGTGCCAGCAGTTACTCAGGGGGCCCCTACAATGAGCAGTTCTTC.

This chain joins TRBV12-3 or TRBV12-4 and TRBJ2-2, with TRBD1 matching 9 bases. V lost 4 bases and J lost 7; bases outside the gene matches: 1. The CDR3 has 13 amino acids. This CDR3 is CASSWTGVGELFF. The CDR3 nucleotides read TGTGCCAGCAGTTGGACAGGGGTCGGGGAGCTGTTTTTT.

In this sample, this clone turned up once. CDR3 in DNA: TGCGCCAGCAGCAGCAGGGCCGGGGCCAACGTCCTGACTTTC. Translation: CASSSRAGANVLTF. The rearrangement uses TRBV5-1 and TRBJ2-6; maybe TRBD1 (5 bases). From germline, CDR1 is SGHRS and CDR2 YFSETQ. This CDR3 spans 14 amino acids. Trimming cost V 4 bases and J 4 bases, with 9 bases left between them. The variable domain in full, with the rest retrieved from reference TRBV5-1 and TRBJ2-6, is KAGVTQTPRYLIKTRGQQVTLSCSPISGHRSVSWYQQTPGQGLQFLFEYFSETQRNKGNFPGRFSGRQFSNSRSEMNVSTLELGDSALYLCASSSRAGANVLTFGAGSRLTVL.

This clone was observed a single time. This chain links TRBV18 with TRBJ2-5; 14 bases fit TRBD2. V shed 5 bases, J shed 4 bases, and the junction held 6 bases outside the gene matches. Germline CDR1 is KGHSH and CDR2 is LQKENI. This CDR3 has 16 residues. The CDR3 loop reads CASSVSGLAGGETQYF. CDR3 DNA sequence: TGTGCCAGCTCAGTTAGTGGACTAGCGGGAGGAGAGACCCAGTACTTC.

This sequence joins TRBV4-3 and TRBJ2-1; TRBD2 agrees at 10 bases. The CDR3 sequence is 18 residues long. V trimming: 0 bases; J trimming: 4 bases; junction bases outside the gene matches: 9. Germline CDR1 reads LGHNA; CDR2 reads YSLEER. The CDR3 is CASSQDPTSGAKYNEQFF. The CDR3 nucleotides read TGCGCCAGCAGCCAAGACCCTACTAGCGGGGCTAAATACAATGAGCAGTTCTTC.

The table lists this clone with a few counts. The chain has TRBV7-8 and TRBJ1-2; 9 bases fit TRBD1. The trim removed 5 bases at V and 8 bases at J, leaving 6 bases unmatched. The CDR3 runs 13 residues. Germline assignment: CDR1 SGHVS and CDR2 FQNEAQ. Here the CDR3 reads CASSDGQGRGYTF. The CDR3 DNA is TGTGCCAGCAGCGACGGACAGGGGAGAGGCTACACCTTC.

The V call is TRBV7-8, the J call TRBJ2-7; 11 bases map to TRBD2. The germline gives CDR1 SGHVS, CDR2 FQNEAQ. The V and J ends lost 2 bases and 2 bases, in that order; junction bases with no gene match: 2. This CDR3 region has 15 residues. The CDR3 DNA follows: TGTGCCAGCAGCTTAACTAGCGGGGGCCCCTACGAGCAGTACTTC. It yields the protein CASSLTSGGPYEQYF. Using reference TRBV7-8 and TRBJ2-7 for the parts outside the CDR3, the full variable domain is GAGVSQSPRYKVAKRGQDVALRCDPISGHVSLFWYQQALGQGPEFLTYFQNEAQLDKSGLPSDRFFAERPEGSVSTLKIQRTQQEDSAVYLCASSLTSGGPYEQYFGPGTRLTVT.

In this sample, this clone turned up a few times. CDR3 loop: CAWKGGTDTQYF. DNA of the CDR3: TGTGCCTGGAAAGGGGGCACAGATACGCAGTATTTT. The chain links TRBV30 to TRBJ2-3; a weak D match, TRBD1 (5 bases). The CDR3 sequence is 12 residues long. Trimming cost V 4 bases and J 1 base, with 6 bases left between them. Germline V gives CDR1 GTSNPN, CDR2 SVGIG (reference sequence).

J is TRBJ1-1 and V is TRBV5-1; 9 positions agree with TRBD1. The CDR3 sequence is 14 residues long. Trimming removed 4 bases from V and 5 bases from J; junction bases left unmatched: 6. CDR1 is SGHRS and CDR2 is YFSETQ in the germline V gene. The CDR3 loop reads CASSLRQGGTEAFF. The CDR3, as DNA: TGCGCCAGCAGCCTAAGACAGGGGGGTACTGAAGCTTTCTTT.

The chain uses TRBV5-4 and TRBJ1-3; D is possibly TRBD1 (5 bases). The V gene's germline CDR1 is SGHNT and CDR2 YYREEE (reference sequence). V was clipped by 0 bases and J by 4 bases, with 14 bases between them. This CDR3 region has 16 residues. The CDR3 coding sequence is TGTGCCAGCAGCTTGGGCGGAGGGGCGCCAGGAAACACCATATATTTT. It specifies CASSLGGGAPGNTIYF.

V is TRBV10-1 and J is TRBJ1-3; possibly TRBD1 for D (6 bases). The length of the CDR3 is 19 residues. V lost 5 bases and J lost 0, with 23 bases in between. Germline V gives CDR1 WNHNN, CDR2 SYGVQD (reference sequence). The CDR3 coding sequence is TGCGCCAGCAGTACCCGGACAGATATAAGAATACACTCTGGAAACACCATATATTTT. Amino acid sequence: CASSTRTDIRIHSGNTIYF.

CDR3 loop: CASSFREKLFF. In DNA, the CDR3 is TGTGCCAGCAGTTTCAGGGAAAAACTGTTTTTT. V gene TRBV28 combines with J gene TRBJ1-4; D remains unclear. V lost 3 bases, J lost 8 bases, and 4 bases lay in between. This CDR3 region has 11 residues. The germline gives CDR1 MDHEN, CDR2 SYDVKM. The full variable domain, with the rest looked up from reference TRBV28 and TRBJ1-4, is DVKVTQSSRYLVKRTGEKVFLECVQDMDHENMFWYRQDPGLGLRLIYFSYDVKMKEKGDIPEGYSVSREKKERFSLILESASTNQTSMYLCASSFREKLFFGSGTQLSVL.

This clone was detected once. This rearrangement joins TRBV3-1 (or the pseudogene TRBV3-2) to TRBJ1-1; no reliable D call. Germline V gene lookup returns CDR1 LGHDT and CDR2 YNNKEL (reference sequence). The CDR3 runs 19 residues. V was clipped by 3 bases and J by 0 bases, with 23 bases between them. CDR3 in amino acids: CASSQGAGIAPHLNTEAFF. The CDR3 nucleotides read TGTGCCAGCAGCCAGGGTGCGGGAATAGCCCCACACCTGAACACTGAAGCTTTCTTT.

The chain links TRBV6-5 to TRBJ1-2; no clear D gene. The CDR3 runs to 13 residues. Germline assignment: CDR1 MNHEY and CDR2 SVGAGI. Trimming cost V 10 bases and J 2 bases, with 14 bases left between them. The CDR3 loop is CATVGSGNYGYTF. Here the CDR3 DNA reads TGTGCCACCGTCGGCTCGGGGAACTATGGCTACACCTTC.

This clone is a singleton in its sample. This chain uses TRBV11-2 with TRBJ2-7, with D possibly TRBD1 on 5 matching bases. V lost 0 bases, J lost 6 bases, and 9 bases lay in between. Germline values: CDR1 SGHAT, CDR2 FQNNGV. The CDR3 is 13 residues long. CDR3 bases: TGTGCCAGCAGCTTAGATTGGGGCTCCGAGCAGTACTTC. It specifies CASSLDWGSEQYF.

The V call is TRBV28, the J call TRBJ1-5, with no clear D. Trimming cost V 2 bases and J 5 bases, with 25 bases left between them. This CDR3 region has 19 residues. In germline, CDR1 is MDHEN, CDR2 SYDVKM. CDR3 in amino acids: CASSLKIRGGLSRDQPQHF. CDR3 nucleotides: TGTGCCAGCAGTTTAAAAATCAGAGGAGGGCTATCGAGGGATCAGCCCCAGCATTTT.

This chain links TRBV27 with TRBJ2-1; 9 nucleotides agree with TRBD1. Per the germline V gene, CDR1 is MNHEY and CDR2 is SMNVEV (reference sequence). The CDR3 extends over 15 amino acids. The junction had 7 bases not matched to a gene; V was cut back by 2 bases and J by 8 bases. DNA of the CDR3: TGTGCCAGCAGTTTAACGACAGGGGGGGTAGATGAGCAGTTCTTC. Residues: CASSLTTGGVDEQFF.

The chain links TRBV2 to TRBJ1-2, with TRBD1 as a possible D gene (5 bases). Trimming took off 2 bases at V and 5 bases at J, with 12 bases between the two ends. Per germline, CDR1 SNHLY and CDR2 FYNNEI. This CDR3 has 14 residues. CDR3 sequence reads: CASSESSPGYGYTF. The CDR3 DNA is TGTGCCAGCAGTGAATCGAGCCCAGGGTATGGCTACACCTTC. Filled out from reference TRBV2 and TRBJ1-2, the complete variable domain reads EPEVTQTPSHQVTQMGQEVILRCVPISNHLYFYWYRQILGQKVEFLVSFYNNEISEKSEIFDDQFSVERPDGSNFTLKIRSTKLEDSAMYFCASSESSPGYGYTFGSGTRLTVV.

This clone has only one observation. CDR3 loop: CASSLRAGGPGEQFF. The CDR3, as DNA: TGTGCCAGCAGTTTGAGAGCGGGAGGGCCGGGTGAGCAGTTCTTC. The chain joins TRBV28 to TRBJ2-1, with TRBD2 matching over 10 bases. Unmatched junction bases numbered 8, after V lost 3 bases and J lost 9 bases. Germline CDR1 reads MDHEN; CDR2 reads SYDVKM. The CDR3 consists of 15 residues.

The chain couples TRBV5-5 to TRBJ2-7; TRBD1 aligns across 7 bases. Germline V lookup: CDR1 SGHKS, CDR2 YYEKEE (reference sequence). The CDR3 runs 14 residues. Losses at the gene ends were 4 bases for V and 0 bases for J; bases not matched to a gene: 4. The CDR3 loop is CASSPDRISYEQYF. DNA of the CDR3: TGTGCCAGCAGCCCGGACAGGATCTCCTACGAGCAGTACTTC.